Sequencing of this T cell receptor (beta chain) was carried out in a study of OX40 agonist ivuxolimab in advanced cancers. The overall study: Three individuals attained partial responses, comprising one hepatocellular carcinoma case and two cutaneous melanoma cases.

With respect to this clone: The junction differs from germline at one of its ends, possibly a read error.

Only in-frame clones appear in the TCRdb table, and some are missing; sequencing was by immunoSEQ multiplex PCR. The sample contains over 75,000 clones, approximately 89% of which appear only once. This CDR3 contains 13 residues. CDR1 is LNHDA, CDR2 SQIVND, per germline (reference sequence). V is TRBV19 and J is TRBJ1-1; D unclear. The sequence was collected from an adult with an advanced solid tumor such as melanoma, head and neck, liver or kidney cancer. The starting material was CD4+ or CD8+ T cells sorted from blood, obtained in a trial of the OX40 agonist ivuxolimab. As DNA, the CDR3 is TGTGCCGGTAGTATGCCCCAGAACACTGAAGCTTTCTTT. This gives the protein CAGSMPQNTEAFF.